This T cell receptor beta chain was captured by sequencing in a study of T-cell memory formation after mild COVID-19. The overall study: Largely, TCR clusters stayed within a single donor. Study-wide points: Whether day 37 second-wave clones are SARS-CoV-2-specific was not confirmed.

TCRdb re-called the 5' RACE reads through MiXCR, storing one row per CDR3 protein. This sample yields 250,000 to 350,000 distinct CDR3 sequences, of which around 15% are seen a single time; roughly 22% belongs to the top ten. In regard to this clonotype: Antigen specificity is unknown.

This CDR3 is built from 11 residues. Looked up from germline, CDR1 is SGHAT and CDR2 is FQNNGV. Trimming cost V 8 bases and J 5 bases; bases outside gene matches: 1. The material sequenced was PBMCs or a T cell subset sorted from them (not recorded which). The chain has TRBV11-2 and TRBJ1-1; 8 positions agree with TRBD1. The sequence came from a man between 18 and 35 years old who had mild COVID-19 (a few samples of this study predate the infection). Cell type and time point are not known. The CDR3 nucleotides read TGTGCCAGCGGACAGGGTACTGAAGCTTTCTTT. Protein product: CASGQGTEAFF.